This entry lists 2 T cell receptor beta chains sequenced from one sample in a study of blood T cell repertoires in COVID-19. Repertoires were generated with immunoSEQ multiplex PCR, while TCRdb's copy carries only in-frame clones and drops some. The sample lists 150,000 to 170,000 clones; roughly 80% were seen once. Sample: PBMCs or T cells enriched from blood (not recorded which). The receptors come from a man in his forties or fifties who had recovered from COVID-19.

The rearrangement uses TRBV7-9 and TRBJ2-7; 9 bases agree with TRBD1. This CDR3 is 17 amino acids long. Germline V gene lookup returns CDR1 SEHNR and CDR2 FQNEAQ (reference sequence). V shed 1 base, J shed 3 bases, and the junction held 10 bases outside the gene matches. CDR3 in amino acids: CASSLGDQTGGGYEQYF. The CDR3 DNA follows: TGTGCCAGCAGCTTAGGGGACCAGACAGGGGGTGGCTACGAGCAGTACTTC.

The genes are TRBV7-5 and TRBJ1-1; the DNA was not used to check the table's D call, TRBD1. TRBV7-5 corresponds to a pseudogene. The CDR3 runs 16 residues. CDR3 in DNA: TGTGCCAGAAGCTTTCAGGGGGACTCTTCGGACACTGAAGCTTTCTTT. Translated: CARSFQGDSSDTEAFF.